These 26 T cell receptor beta chains originate from one sample sequenced in a study of cytomegalovirus exposure and HLA in healthy donors. PCR primers comprised 60 Vbeta and 13 Jbeta primers. The protocol was immunoSEQ multiplex PCR, while the TCRdb copy is restricted to in-frame clones and leaves out a portion. The data show 78,000 or so clones, around 62% seen once. The material sequenced was PBMCs. Source of these receptors: a male donor in good health and CMV-seropositive.

In this sample, this clone turned up a few times. This chain links TRBV10-3 with TRBJ1-5, with a tentative D call TRBD1 (6 bases). Trimming stripped 2 bases from V and 1 base from J, with 18 bases between. Germline assignment: CDR1 ENHRY and CDR2 SYGVKD. The CDR3 contains 18 residues. CDR3 region: CAISEGRGGGSSNQPQHF. CDR3 sequence (DNA): TGTGCCATCAGTGAGGGCCGAGGGGGGGGCTCAAGCAATCAGCCCCAGCATTTT.

The chain combines TRBV19 with TRBJ2-2; perhaps TRBD2 as D (5 bases). The CDR3 has 15 amino acids. Trimming left V 5 bases short and J 6 bases short, with 16 bases between. Germline V lookup: CDR1 LNHDA, CDR2 SQIVND (reference sequence). CDR3 nucleotides: TGTGCCAGTAGTCTATCCACCCGGGGAGCCGGGGAGCTGTTTTTT. This translates into CASSLSTRGAGELFF.

The chain uses TRBV10-3 and TRBJ1-3, with D possibly TRBD1 on 5 matching bases. V gave up 2 bases and J gave up 7 bases, with 15 bases separating them. Germline CDR1 ENHRY, CDR2 SYGVKD. The CDR3 runs to 15 residues. CDR3 region: CAISEPGGERNTIYF. The CDR3 coding sequence is TGTGCCATCAGTGAGCCTGGAGGGGAAAGGAACACCATATATTTT.

The V gene is TRBV6-5, the J gene TRBJ1-2; D gene uncertain. CDR1 is MNHEY, CDR2 SVGAGI, per germline. V was trimmed by 6 bases and J by 7 bases, leaving 18 bases between them. The CDR3 totals 14 residues. The CDR3 reads CASSVLQVATGYTF. The CDR3 DNA reads TGTGCCAGCAGCGTCCTCCAGGTGGCCACTGGCTACACCTTC.

DNA for the CDR3: TGTGCCAGCAGTTTATTCGGGACTGCCTACTACGAGCAGTACTTC. This translates into CASSLFGTAYYEQYF. The chain joins TRBV28 to TRBJ2-7; the D gene is possibly TRBD2 (6 bases). CDR1 MDHEN and CDR2 SYDVKM come from the germline V gene. The CDR3 length is 15 residues. Trimming cost V 1 base and J 3 bases, with 13 bases left between them.

CDR3 amino acids: CASGTQGGTEAFF. For the CDR3, the DNA is TGTGCCAGCGGAACACAGGGGGGTACTGAAGCTTTCTTT. This sequence joins TRBV2 and TRBJ1-1; TRBD1 aligns across 8 bases. V dropped 8 bases and J dropped 5; count of bases not matched to a gene: 7. The CDR3 length is 13 residues. The germline V gene has CDR1 SNHLY and CDR2 FYNNEI.

Turning to this clone: One junction end disagrees with the germline gene, perhaps due to a read error. J is TRBJ1-3 and V is TRBV6-1; 7 bases map to TRBD1. The CDR3 sequence is 15 residues long. Germline V lookup: CDR1 MNHNS, CDR2 SASEGT. The CDR3 DNA is TGTGCCGGCCAAGGACTCACAGGGGATGGATACACCATATATTTT. The encoded protein is CAGQGLTGDGYTIYF.

J is TRBJ2-7 and V is TRBV7-3; 7 nucleotides line up with TRBD1. V lost 5 bases to trimming and J lost 0 bases; unmatched junction nucleotides: 10. Looked up from germline, CDR1 is SGHTA and CDR2 is FQGTGA. This CDR3 has 16 amino acids. CDR3 residues: CASSLLPTGSSYEQYF. The CDR3 DNA sequence: TGTGCCAGCAGCCTCCTCCCGACAGGGAGCTCCTACGAGCAGTACTTC.

The chain joins TRBV28 to TRBJ2-2; tentatively, D is TRBD2 (8 bases). This CDR3 region has 19 residues. Germline loops: CDR1 MDHEN, CDR2 SYDVKM. Trimming shortened V by 2 bases and J by 7 bases, and 26 bases separated the two germline ends. The CDR3 here is CASSLRGGQPPSGHGELFF. The CDR3 DNA reads as TGTGCCAGCAGTTTACGGGGGGGACAGCCCCCATCAGGGCACGGGGAGCTGTTTTTT.

The gene calls are TRBV7-6 and TRBJ2-3, with 10 bases matching TRBD2. The V and J ends lost 5 bases and 1 base, in that order; junction bases with no gene match: 12. The germline CDR1 and CDR2 sequences are SGHVS and FNYEAQ. The CDR3 runs 18 residues. Written as DNA, the CDR3 is TGTGCCAGCAGCCCTTCCCTAGCGGGAGAGGCGGGCACAGATACGCAGTATTTT. Translation gives CASSPSLAGEAGTDTQYF.

This clone was seen a few times. The chain recombines TRBV5-1 with TRBJ1-1; D is perhaps TRBD1 (5 bases). Germline loops: CDR1 SGHRS, CDR2 YFSETQ. The CDR3 is made up of 14 amino acids. V was shortened by 1 base and J by 1 base, with 8 bases between the two germline ends. The CDR3 sequence is CASSLRQGNTEAFF. The CDR3 DNA reads TGCGCCAGCAGCTTGAGGCAGGGGAACACTGAAGCTTTCTTT.

Only a few counts were recorded for this clone. The chain couples TRBV9 to TRBJ2-7; the match to TRBD1 covers 7 bases. V lost 4 bases to trimming and J lost 3 bases; unmatched junction nucleotides: 7. Germline loops: CDR1 SGDLS, CDR2 YYNGEE. The CDR3 has 14 amino acids. The DNA for the CDR3 is TGTGCCAGCAGCATGACAGGGAAGAGCTACGAGCAGTACTTC. Translation gives CASSMTGKSYEQYF.

The V and J genes are TRBV18 and TRBJ2-5; 7 nucleotides line up with TRBD2. V lost 5 bases to trimming and J lost 1 base; unmatched junction nucleotides: 7. This CDR3 is 15 amino acids long. CDR1 is KGHSH, CDR2 LQKENI, per germline. The CDR3 bases are TGTGCCAGCTCATCTACTCGGGGGGTCCAAGAGACCCAGTACTTC. This codes for CASSSTRGVQETQYF.

The V and J genes are TRBV30 and TRBJ2-2; no reliable D call. V lost 0 bases to trimming and J lost 4 bases, with 6 bases between them. CDR1 GTSNPN and CDR2 SVGIG come from the germline V gene (reference sequence). The CDR3 has 13 amino acids. The CDR3 region is CAWSVQSTGELFF. DNA of the CDR3: TGTGCCTGGAGTGTACAGTCCACCGGGGAGCTGTTTTTT.

There are a few counts of this clone. V gene TRBV4-1 combines with J gene TRBJ2-7, with a possible D match to TRBD2 (6 bases). The V gene lost 1 base and the J gene lost 12 bases, with 28 bases spanning the gap. The length of the CDR3 is 17 residues. Looked up from germline, CDR1 is MGHRA and CDR2 is YSYEKL. The CDR3, as DNA: TGCGCCAGCAGCCAAGTTTCATCGGGACCTATGCCCTACGGGGGGTACTTC. Its translation is CASSQVSSGPMPYGGYF.

The chain is built from TRBV5-4 and TRBJ1-1; D is unresolved. The CDR3 extends over 12 amino acids. Germline values: CDR1 SGHNT, CDR2 YYREEE (reference sequence). The V gene lost 0 bases and the J gene lost 2 bases, with 2 bases spanning the gap. The CDR3 nucleotides read TGTGCCAGCAGCTTGGCTAACACTGAAGCTTTCTTT. Protein product: CASSLANTEAFF.

The chain is built from TRBV5-1 and TRBJ2-7; D is perhaps TRBD1 (6 bases). V was shortened by 4 bases and J by 0 bases, with 8 bases between the two germline ends. Germline CDR1 is SGHRS and CDR2 is YFSETQ. The CDR3 spans 13 residues. The chain's CDR3 is CASSPTGSYEQYF. The CDR3 DNA sequence: TGCGCCAGCAGCCCGACAGGCTCCTACGAGCAGTACTTC.

CDR3 in DNA: TGTGCCAGCATGGGACTAGCTCTCAACGAGCAGTACTTC. It yields the protein CASMGLALNEQYF. The genes are TRBV28 and TRBJ2-7, with 9 bases identical to TRBD2. The trim removed 7 bases at V and 5 bases at J, leaving 6 bases unmatched. CDR3 length: 13 amino acids. Germline CDR1 reads MDHEN; CDR2 reads SYDVKM. Filled out from reference TRBV28 and TRBJ2-7, the complete variable domain reads DVKVTQSSRYLVKRTGEKVFLECVQDMDHENMFWYRQDPGLGLRLIYFSYDVKMKEKGDIPEGYSVSREKKERFSLILESASTNQTSMYLCASMGLALNEQYFGPGTRLTVT.

V gene TRBV27 combines with J gene TRBJ1-1; 11 bases line up with TRBD1. Germline V gene lookup returns CDR1 MNHEY and CDR2 SMNVEV (reference sequence). The CDR3 length is 16 residues. With 0 bases clipped from V and 4 bases from J, the junction kept 4 bases outside the gene matches. This CDR3 is CASSLSGQGAFTEAFF. CDR3 in DNA: TGTGCCAGCAGTTTATCAGGACAGGGGGCTTTCACTGAAGCTTTCTTT.

This clone has more than one count but fewer than ten. The chain joins TRBV6-1 to TRBJ2-7; TRBD1 matches 9 bases. Germline CDR1 reads MNHNS; CDR2 reads SASEGT. The CDR3 is 20 amino acids. Unmatched junction bases numbered 16, after V lost 1 base and J lost 0 bases. The CDR3 loop reads CASSEEGTGTGIVVSYEQYF. The CDR3 DNA follows: TGTGCCAGCAGTGAAGAAGGGACCGGGACAGGGATTGTCGTCTCCTACGAGCAGTACTTC.

This chain joins TRBV19 and TRBJ2-2, with 8 nucleotides matching TRBD1. V trimming: 7 bases; J trimming: 1 base; junction bases outside the gene matches: 2. CDR1 and CDR2 from the germline V gene are LNHDA and SQIVND (reference sequence). This CDR3 is 14 amino acids long. The CDR3 bases are TGTGCCAGTACCGACAGGGGGAACACCGGGGAGCTGTTTTTT. It specifies CASTDRGNTGELFF. Complete variable domain (other parts from reference TRBV19 and TRBJ2-2): DGGITQSPKYLFRKEGQNVTLSCEQNLNHDAMYWYRQDPGQGLRLIYYSQIVNDFQKGDIAEGYSVSREKKESFPLTVTSAQKNPTAFYLCASTDRGNTGELFFGEGSRLTVL.

The sample holds a few counts of this clone. This rearrangement joins TRBV4-1 to TRBJ2-1; no clear D gene. With 1 base removed from V and 8 bases from J, the gap between germline ends came to 6 bases. CDR3 length: 12 amino acids. Looked up from germline, CDR1 is MGHRA and CDR2 is YSYEKL. The chain's CDR3 is CASSQGRYEQFF. The CDR3 DNA follows: TGCGCCAGCAGCCAAGGTCGGTATGAGCAGTTCTTC.

This clone came up once. V gene TRBV4-2 combines with J gene TRBJ2-1; 8 bases align to TRBD2. CDR3 length: 14 amino acids. V dropped 6 bases and J dropped 1; count of bases not matched to a gene: 2. Germline V gene sequence: CDR1 LGHNA, CDR2 YNFKEQ. CDR3 sequence reads: CASRSSGSYNEQFF. The CDR3 DNA sequence: TGTGCCAGCAGATCTAGCGGGTCCTACAATGAGCAGTTCTTC.

Note on this clone: The germline gene is not matched at one end of the junction; a read error may be the cause. V is TRBV6-5 and J is TRBJ2-7; D perhaps matches TRBD1 (6 bases). The CDR3 covers 14 residues. Germline V gives CDR1 MNHEY, CDR2 SVGAGI. CDR3 residues: CAGSYYPDSPEQYF. CDR3 coding DNA: TGTGCCGGCAGTTACTACCCGGACAGTCCCGAGCAGTACTTC.

The chain combines TRBV7-9 with TRBJ2-2, with TRBD1 identical over 10 bases. The J segment lost 3 bases and the V segment lost 4 bases, leaving 2 bases of the junction unmatched. The CDR3 extends over 15 amino acids. Germline-derived CDR1 and CDR2 are SEHNR and FQNEAQ (reference sequence). Here the CDR3 reads CASSWTGGDTGELFF. The CDR3, as DNA: TGTGCCAGCAGCTGGACAGGGGGGGACACCGGGGAGCTGTTTTTT.

The rearrangement links TRBV28 to TRBJ2-1; the D gene is possibly TRBD1 (6 bases). The CDR3 is made up of 16 amino acids. CDR1 is MDHEN and CDR2 is SYDVKM in the germline V gene. Trimming left V 3 bases short and J 0 bases short, with 12 bases between. The CDR3: CASSLSGRGSYNEQFF. As DNA, the CDR3 is TGTGCCAGCAGTTTGAGCGGCAGGGGCTCCTACAATGAGCAGTTCTTC.